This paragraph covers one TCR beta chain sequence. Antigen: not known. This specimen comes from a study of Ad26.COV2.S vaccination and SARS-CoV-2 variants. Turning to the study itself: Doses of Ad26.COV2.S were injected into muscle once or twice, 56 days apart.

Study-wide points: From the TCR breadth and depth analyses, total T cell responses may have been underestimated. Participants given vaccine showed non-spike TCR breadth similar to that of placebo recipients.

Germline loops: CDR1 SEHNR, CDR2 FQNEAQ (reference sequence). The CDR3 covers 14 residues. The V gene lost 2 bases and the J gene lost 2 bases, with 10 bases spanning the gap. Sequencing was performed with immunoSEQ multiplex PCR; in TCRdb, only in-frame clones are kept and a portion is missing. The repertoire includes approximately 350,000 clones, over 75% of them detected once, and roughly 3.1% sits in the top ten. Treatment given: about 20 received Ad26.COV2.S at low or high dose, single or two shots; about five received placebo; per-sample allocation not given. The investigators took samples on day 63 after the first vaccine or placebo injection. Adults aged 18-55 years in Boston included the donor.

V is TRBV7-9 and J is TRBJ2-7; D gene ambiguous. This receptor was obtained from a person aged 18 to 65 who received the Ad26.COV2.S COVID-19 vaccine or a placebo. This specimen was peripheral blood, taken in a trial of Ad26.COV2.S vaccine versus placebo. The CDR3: CASSLIADPYEQYF. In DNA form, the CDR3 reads TGTGCCAGCAGCTTAATTGCGGACCCCTACGAGCAGTACTTC.